The following is a T cell receptor (beta chain) sequence with its context. Its antigen is as yet unknown. The data were obtained in a study of shared clonotypes between healthy human individuals. The study's findings and limits: Relative to their counterparts shared across all four donors, non-shared clonotypes exhibited diminished generation probabilities.

TCRdb's table, derived via immunoSEQ multiplex PCR, lists solely in-frame clones and lacks some. Of around 1.4 million clones detected, 97% to 99% appear once; the ten largest clones hold 0.36%. Sequencing was performed on naive CD4+ T cells sorted from blood. Subset meaning: CD45RA+ positively selected. This receptor was identified in a man younger than 45 in good health.

The CDR3 loop reads CASRGTKSSYEQYF. The CDR3 bases are TGTGCCAGCAGGGGGACGAAGAGCTCCTACGAGCAGTACTTC. J is TRBJ2-7 and V is TRBV6-5; D tentatively reads TRBD1 or TRBD2 (5 bases each). Between the trimmed V and J ends, which lost 6 bases and 0 bases, there was a span of 12 bases. Germline V gives CDR1 MNHEY, CDR2 SVGAGI. CDR3 length: 14 amino acids.